This entry lists 17 T cell receptor beta chains sequenced from one sample in a study of technical replicates of blood from a handful of donors. Method: immunoSEQ multiplex PCR; TCRdb's copy keeps in-frame clones and lacks some. The sample consists of tens of thousands of clones, about 94% of them appearing once. Specimen: T cells isolated from PBMCs. Source of these receptors: a human donor in good health.

V usage is TRBV7-6 and J usage is TRBJ2-5, with 11 bases identical to TRBD2. The CDR3 is made up of 16 amino acids. With V trimmed by 2 bases and J by 3 bases, 5 bases remained unmatched. From germline, CDR1 is SGHVS and CDR2 FNYEAQ. CDR3 in amino acids: CASSLILAGVEETQYF. CDR3 sequence (DNA): TGTGCCAGCAGCTTAATACTAGCGGGAGTGGAAGAGACCCAGTACTTC.

The rearrangement uses TRBV6-1 and TRBJ1-1; 9 nucleotides align to TRBD1. Germline V gene lookup returns CDR1 MNHNS and CDR2 SASEGT. The CDR3 has 15 residues. V shed 8 bases and J 1 base; nucleotides not matched to a gene: 8. The CDR3 is CASDNRGRGNTEAFF. The CDR3, as DNA: TGTGCCAGCGATAACAGGGGGCGAGGGAACACTGAAGCTTTCTTT.

This clone came up once. The rearrangement links TRBV4-1 to TRBJ1-5, with D unclear. V shed 4 bases and J shed 5 bases, with 15 bases lying between them. The germline gives CDR1 MGHRA, CDR2 YSYEKL. The CDR3 has 15 amino acids. The CDR3 loop is CASSLVLGWDQPQHF. CDR3 nucleotides: TGCGCCAGCAGCCTAGTTCTAGGTTGGGATCAGCCCCAGCATTTT.

This sequence joins TRBV6-1 and TRBJ2-1; 11 nucleotides agree with TRBD2. Germline-derived CDR1 and CDR2 are MNHNS and SASEGT. CDR3 length: 14 residues. V lost 8 bases, J lost 8 bases, and 8 bases stayed unmatched. In DNA form, the CDR3 reads TGTGCCAGCCGTACGGGACTAGCGGTCGATGAGCAGTTCTTC. It yields the protein CASRTGLAVDEQFF.

The CDR3 is CASSQDGGRDYEQYF. DNA of the CDR3: TGTGCCAGCAGCCAAGACGGGGGGCGGGACTACGAGCAGTACTTC. J is TRBJ2-7 and V is TRBV4-2; a possible D gene is TRBD2 (7 bases). V shed 0 bases and J shed 3 bases, with 12 bases lying between them. The CDR3 sequence is 15 residues long. Germline CDR1 LGHNA, CDR2 YNFKEQ.

The genes are TRBV4-3 and TRBJ2-5, with a weak D call TRBD1 (6 bases). The CDR3 covers 14 residues. Germline assignment: CDR1 LGHNA and CDR2 YSLEER. V was clipped by 4 bases and J by 4 bases, with 13 bases between them. For the CDR3, the DNA is TGCGCCAGCAGCCTCATCAGGGGTGGAGAGACCCAGTACTTC. This sequence encodes CASSLIRGGETQYF.

This clone was seen once. The rearrangement uses TRBV5-4 and TRBJ1-2; D is uncertain. V lost 0 bases to trimming and J lost 7 bases, with 7 bases between them. The length of the CDR3 is 12 residues. Per the germline V gene, CDR1 is SGHNT and CDR2 is YYREEE (reference sequence). The CDR3 bases are TGTGCCAGCAGCTTGGGTCGTCGTGGCTACACCTTC. Translating gives CASSLGRRGYTF.

For the CDR3, the DNA is TGTGCCAGCAGCTTAACCGGTACGCAGTATTTT. Amino acids: CASSLTGTQYF. V and J are TRBV11-3 and TRBJ2-3; D gene unclear. Germline CDR1 and CDR2: SGHNT and YENEEA. Trimming took 2 bases from V and 8 from J, leaving 5 bases between them. CDR3 length: 11 residues.

V gene TRBV19 combines with J gene TRBJ1-1; the D is unclear. This CDR3 has 14 residues. Germline lookup yields CDR1 LNHDA and CDR2 SQIVND (reference sequence). V was trimmed by 2 bases and J by 4 bases, leaving 11 bases between them. CDR3 in amino acids: CASSIRESGTEAFF. CDR3 in DNA: TGTGCCAGTAGTATAAGGGAGAGCGGCACTGAAGCTTTCTTT.

The rearrangement links TRBV6-5 to TRBJ1-2, with a possible D match to TRBD1 (5 bases). Trimming took 5 bases from V and 2 from J, leaving 9 bases between them. Germline V gene sequence: CDR1 MNHEY, CDR2 SVGAGI. The length of the CDR3 is 13 residues. CDR3 amino acids: CASSIDSNYGYTF. CDR3 bases: TGTGCCAGCAGTATCGACAGCAACTATGGCTACACCTTC.

The chain uses TRBV6-5 and TRBJ1-5; perhaps TRBD1 as D (5 bases). With 7 bases removed from V and 2 bases from J, the gap between germline ends came to 9 bases. There are 13 residues in the CDR3. Germline lookup yields CDR1 MNHEY and CDR2 SVGAGI. The CDR3 DNA reads as TGTGCCAGCACGCCGGGGGGCAATCAGCCCCAGCATTTT. Translating gives CASTPGGNQPQHF.

V is TRBV5-1 and J is TRBJ1-3; D perhaps matches TRBD1 (5 bases). CDR3 length equals 14 residues. The V and J ends lost 4 bases and 1 base respectively, with 9 bases between them. Germline CDR1 and CDR2: SGHRS and YFSETQ. CDR3 bases: TGCGCCAGCAGCCAGGGACTTTCTGGAAACACCATATATTTT. Translating gives CASSQGLSGNTIYF.

This clone was counted once. This chain connects TRBV19 to TRBJ1-2; D remains ambiguous. CDR3 size: 12 residues. Trimming pared 5 bases from V and 3 bases from J, leaving 7 bases between. The germline V gene has CDR1 LNHDA and CDR2 SQIVND (reference sequence). CDR3 in amino acids: CASSRRDYGYTF. DNA for the CDR3: TGTGCCAGTAGTCGCCGGGACTATGGCTACACCTTC. Complete variable domain (other parts from reference TRBV19 and TRBJ1-2): DGGITQSPKYLFRKEGQNVTLSCEQNLNHDAMYWYRQDPGQGLRLIYYSQIVNDFQKGDIAEGYSVSREKKESFPLTVTSAQKNPTAFYLCASSRRDYGYTFGSGTRLTVV.

This rearrangement joins TRBV4-1 to TRBJ2-1; D gene unclear. The CDR3 contains 11 residues. The ends were cut back, 4 bases at V and 5 bases at J, with 3 bases in the middle. Germline values: CDR1 MGHRA, CDR2 YSYEKL. CDR3 in amino acids: CASSLNNEQFF. CDR3 DNA: TGCGCCAGCAGCCTTAACAATGAGCAGTTCTTC.

V gene TRBV6-4 combines with J gene TRBJ2-5, with TRBD1 matching 8 bases. Trimming at V came to 6 bases and at J to 4 bases, leaving 4 bases not matched to a gene. Per the germline V gene, CDR1 is MRHNA and CDR2 is SNTAGT. The CDR3 spans 13 residues. CDR3 DNA: TGTGCCAGCAGCCGAGACAGGGGAGAGACCCAGTACTTC. It encodes CASSRDRGETQYF.

V is TRBV30 and J is TRBJ1-5; a weak D match, TRBD1 (5 bases). Germline CDR1 and CDR2: GTSNPN and SVGIG (reference sequence). V was pared by 2 bases and J by 7 bases, with 15 bases between. The CDR3 is 14 amino acids. The CDR3 DNA reads TGTGCCTGGAGTATGAATAGGGGAGGACAGCCCCAGCATTTT. Its translation is CAWSMNRGGQPQHF.

This rearrangement joins TRBV28 to TRBJ2-1; D might be TRBD2 (6 bases). CDR1 is MDHEN, CDR2 SYDVKM, per germline. CDR3 length equals 16 residues. Trimming left V 6 bases short and J 2 bases short, with 17 bases between. In nucleotides, the CDR3 is TGTGCCAGCAGCTCTCTCCGGGAGTCAACCTACAATGAGCAGTTCTTC. It translates to CASSSLRESTYNEQFF. Supplemented by reference TRBV28 and TRBJ2-1, the full variable domain reads DVKVTQSSRYLVKRTGEKVFLECVQDMDHENMFWYRQDPGLGLRLIYFSYDVKMKEKGDIPEGYSVSREKKERFSLILESASTNQTSMYLCASSSLRESTYNEQFFGPGTRLTVL.